This entry lists 32 T cell receptor beta chains sequenced from one sample in a study of T cell responses to AZD1222 COVID-19 vaccine. TCRdb's table, derived via immunoSEQ multiplex PCR, lists solely in-frame clones and lacks some. In the table there are 180,000 or so clones, around 90% of which are singletons. The source was peripheral blood, collected 28 days after the second AZD1222 dose. These receptors all stem from an adult who received the AZD1222 COVID-19 vaccine.

V usage is TRBV18 and J usage is TRBJ1-2, with 7 bases fitting TRBD1. The germline V gene encodes CDR1 KGHSH and CDR2 LQKENI. The CDR3 consists of 19 residues. V was clipped by 3 bases and J by 4 bases; unmatched bases: 20. CDR3 residues: CASSPTAGAGGSSSYGYTF. Here the CDR3 DNA reads TGTGCCAGCTCACCGACCGCGGGGGCAGGGGGGTCCTCCTCCTATGGCTACACCTTC.

Only a few counts were recorded for this clone. The CDR3 nucleotides read TGTGCCAGTAGTATAACGGGTTATAGCAATCAGCCCCAGCATTTT. Translation gives CASSITGYSNQPQHF. The rearrangement links TRBV19 to TRBJ1-5; D is undetermined. V was trimmed by 2 bases and J by 0 bases, leaving 8 bases between them. The CDR3 sequence is 15 residues long. Germline CDR1 reads LNHDA; CDR2 reads SQIVND (reference sequence).

V usage is TRBV5-4 and J usage is TRBJ2-3, with TRBD2 matching over 13 bases. This CDR3 spans 20 amino acids. Germline assignment: CDR1 SGHNT and CDR2 YYREEE (reference sequence). Unmatched junction bases numbered 14, after V lost 4 bases and J lost 0 bases. The CDR3 nucleotides are TGTGCCAGCAGCCGCCCGCCGGGGACTAGCGGGGAGGGGAGCACAGATACGCAGTATTTT. This translates into CASSRPPGTSGEGSTDTQYF. Variable domain in full (rest from reference TRBV5-4 and TRBJ2-3): ETGVTQSPTHLIKTRGQQVTLRCSSQSGHNTVSWYQQALGQGPQFIFQYYREEENGRGNFPPRFSGLQFPNYSSELNVNALELDDSALYLCASSRPPGTSGEGSTDTQYFGPGTRLTVL.

The count of this clone is one. The chain joins TRBV3-1 (or the pseudogene TRBV3-2) to TRBJ2-3; no clear D gene. In germline, CDR1 is LGHDT, CDR2 YNNKEL (reference sequence). Trimming cost V 6 bases and J 4 bases, with 17 bases left between them. The CDR3 contains 15 residues. DNA for the CDR3: TGTGCCAGCAGTCCTCCCGGCTTGACGGCAGATACGCAGTATTTT. This encodes CASSPPGLTADTQYF.

The chain has TRBV30 and TRBJ2-5; D is unresolved. Trimming removed 0 bases from V and 5 bases from J, with 7 bases in between. The CDR3 spans 12 residues. Looked up from germline, CDR1 is GTSNPN and CDR2 is SVGIG (reference sequence). This chain's CDR3 is CAWSVTLETQYF. CDR3 DNA: TGTGCCTGGAGTGTAACGTTGGAGACCCAGTACTTC.

This clone was seen only once. The chain links TRBV6-5 to TRBJ1-6; weak D call: TRBD1 (5 bases). Germline values: CDR1 MNHEY, CDR2 SVGAGI. CDR3 length: 15 residues. The germline V and J ends were trimmed by 7 bases and 7 bases, with 17 bases remaining between them. CDR3 region: CASTHGTLGNSPLHF. CDR3 bases: TGTGCCAGCACCCACGGGACCCTCGGAAATTCACCCCTCCACTTT.

This clone appeared a single time. The CDR3 protein is CASSQGRGSNGNEQFF. The CDR3 DNA reads TGCGCCAGCAGCCAAGGACGGGGCTCTAACGGCAATGAGCAGTTCTTC. This chain connects TRBV4-1 to TRBJ2-1, with D perhaps assigned TRBD1 or TRBD2 (5 bases each). V was pared by 1 base and J by 6 bases, with 16 bases between. The CDR3 has 16 residues. The germline gives CDR1 MGHRA, CDR2 YSYEKL.

The CDR3 region is CASSPAGAGYTF. The CDR3, as DNA: TGTGCCAGCAGCCCCGCCGGAGCTGGCTACACCTTC. The V gene is TRBV3-1 (or the pseudogene TRBV3-2), the J gene TRBJ1-2; the D is unclear. The CDR3 length is 12 residues. The V gene's germline CDR1 is LGHDT and CDR2 YNNKEL (reference sequence). V was trimmed by 4 bases and J by 7 bases, leaving 10 bases between them.

The chain couples TRBV5-6 to TRBJ1-5, with unresolved D. Germline CDR1 is SGHDT and CDR2 is YYEEEE. V shed 0 bases and J shed 6 bases, with 10 bases lying between them. This CDR3 spans 14 amino acids. The CDR3 reads CASSLGQAGQPQHF. The CDR3 DNA reads as TGTGCCAGCAGCTTGGGGCAGGCAGGTCAGCCCCAGCATTTT. Using reference TRBV5-6 and TRBJ1-5 for the parts outside the CDR3, the full variable domain is DAGVTQSPTHLIKTRGQQVTLRCSPKSGHDTVSWYQQALGQGPQFIFQYYEEEERQRGNFPDRFSGHQFPNYSSELNVNALLLGDSALYLCASSLGQAGQPQHFGDGTRLSIL.

This clone was observed a single time. The V gene is TRBV28, the J gene TRBJ1-1; the match to TRBD1 covers 8 bases. Trimming at V came to 5 bases and at J to 4 bases, leaving 6 bases not matched to a gene. CDR1 is MDHEN, CDR2 SYDVKM, per germline. The CDR3 is 14 residues long. DNA of the CDR3: TGTGCCAGCAGTACAACGACAGGGGTCACTGAAGCTTTCTTT. Protein sequence: CASSTTTGVTEAFF.

The chain recombines TRBV9 with TRBJ1-2; 7 bases fit TRBD1. CDR1 and CDR2 from the germline V gene are SGDLS and YYNGEE. After removal of 3 bases from V and 6 bases from J, the junction contained 11 bases not matched to a gene. CDR3 length equals 15 residues. The CDR3 here is CASSAPTGVSNGYTF. CDR3 in DNA: TGTGCCAGCAGCGCCCCTACAGGGGTCTCAAATGGCTACACCTTC.

CDR3: CATGPEQSRYGYTF. The CDR3 region has the DNA TGTGCCACAGGCCCGGAACAGAGTCGCTATGGCTACACCTTC. The chain links TRBV10-3 to TRBJ1-2, with unresolved D. The ends were cut back, 10 bases at V and 4 bases at J, with 19 bases in the middle. In germline, CDR1 is ENHRY, CDR2 SYGVKD. The CDR3 runs to 14 residues.

The V and J genes are TRBV6-2 or TRBV6-3 and TRBJ1-1; D is perhaps TRBD1 (6 bases). This CDR3 region has 14 residues. V gave up 2 bases and J gave up 4 bases, with 11 bases separating them. Germline values: CDR1 MNHEY, CDR2 SVGEGT. The CDR3 coding sequence is TGTGCCAGCAGTTACGGGGGGGCCGGCACTGAAGCTTTCTTT. Translation: CASSYGGAGTEAFF.

This clone turned up a few times. The chain has TRBV6-2 or TRBV6-3 and TRBJ2-3, with a possible D match to TRBD2 (6 bases). V lost 6 bases, J lost 0 bases, and 10 bases lay in between. CDR1 is MNHEY and CDR2 is SVGEGT in the germline V gene. The length of the CDR3 is 14 residues. CDR3 DNA: TGTGCCAGCAGCCTAGCGATTAGCACAGATACGCAGTATTTT. Translated, it gives CASSLAISTDTQYF.

This chain connects TRBV9 to TRBJ1-3, with 7 nucleotides matching TRBD1. The CDR3 consists of 14 residues. Per germline, CDR1 SGDLS and CDR2 YYNGEE. The junction had 9 bases not matched to a gene; V was cut back by 4 bases and J by 8 bases. CDR3 sequence reads: CASSPRQGADTIYF. CDR3 nucleotide sequence: TGTGCCAGCAGCCCACGACAGGGTGCAGACACCATATATTTT.

J is TRBJ2-7 and V is TRBV6-6; no definite D call. Germline V gene data show CDR1 as MNHNY and CDR2 as SVGAGI (reference sequence). The CDR3 spans 13 residues. Between the trimmed V and J ends, which lost 7 bases and 0 bases, there was a span of 10 bases. Here the CDR3 reads CASTPDNSYEQYF. The DNA for the CDR3 is TGTGCCAGCACTCCCGACAACTCCTACGAGCAGTACTTC.

The V and J genes are TRBV6-5 and TRBJ1-1, with a tentative D call TRBD1 (5 bases). Between the trimmed V and J ends, which lost 6 bases and 6 bases, there was a span of 17 bases. Germline loops: CDR1 MNHEY, CDR2 SVGAGI. There are 14 residues in the CDR3. The CDR3 sequence: CASSAGVGFAEAFF. DNA of the CDR3: TGTGCCAGCAGCGCGGGGGTCGGGTTCGCTGAAGCTTTCTTT.

This chain connects TRBV6-5 to TRBJ2-3; possible D gene TRBD2, 5 bases. From germline, CDR1 is MNHEY and CDR2 SVGAGI. V lost 8 bases and J lost 4, with 19 bases in between. This CDR3 has 15 residues. The CDR3 here is CASHRLGILSDTQYF. In DNA form, the CDR3 reads TGTGCCAGCCACCGTCTCGGGATTCTCTCAGATACGCAGTATTTT.

The CDR3 region is CAISDRGNTIYF. The CDR3 coding sequence is TGTGCCATCAGCGACAGGGGAAACACCATATATTTT. The rearrangement joins TRBV10-3 to TRBJ1-3; D is perhaps TRBD1 (6 bases). The germline gives CDR1 ENHRY, CDR2 SYGVKD. The CDR3 is 12 amino acids. With 6 bases removed from V and 4 bases from J, the gap between germline ends came to 7 bases.

The rearrangement links TRBV10-3 to TRBJ1-5; possibly TRBD1 for D (5 bases). CDR1 ENHRY and CDR2 SYGVKD come from the germline V gene. This CDR3 has 14 amino acids. Trimming pared 6 bases from V and 4 bases from J, leaving 13 bases between. The CDR3: CAISPGRENQPQHF. DNA for the CDR3: TGTGCCATCAGCCCGGGCAGGGAAAATCAGCCCCAGCATTTT.

This chain connects TRBV10-3 to TRBJ2-7; D perhaps matches TRBD2 (5 bases). Germline loops: CDR1 ENHRY, CDR2 SYGVKD. The CDR3 contains 14 residues. V was cut by 1 base and J by 1 base, with 8 bases left in between. CDR3 amino acids: CAISEWELSYEQYF. The CDR3 DNA sequence: TGTGCCATCAGTGAGTGGGAGCTTTCCTACGAGCAGTACTTC.

The chain employs TRBV7-9 and TRBJ1-3; perhaps TRBD1 as D (6 bases). From germline, CDR1 is SEHNR and CDR2 FQNEAQ (reference sequence). Trimming shortened V by 1 base and J by 7 bases, and 14 bases separated the two germline ends. This CDR3 contains 15 residues. This CDR3 is CASSLDTGLWNTIYF. The CDR3 region has the DNA TGTGCCAGCAGCTTAGATACAGGGTTATGGAACACCATATATTTT.

The chain uses TRBV3-1 (or the pseudogene TRBV3-2) and TRBJ2-5, with 14 bases fitting TRBD2. There are 16 residues in the CDR3. V trimming: 2 bases; J trimming: 3 bases; junction bases outside the gene matches: 2. Germline values: CDR1 LGHDT, CDR2 YNNKEL (reference sequence). The CDR3 region has the DNA TGTGCCAGCAGCCAAACGGGACTAGCGGGGGAAGAGACCCAGTACTTC. It is translated as CASSQTGLAGEETQYF.

The chain recombines TRBV10-3 with TRBJ2-1; TRBD1 matches 7 bases. Per the germline V gene, CDR1 is ENHRY and CDR2 is SYGVKD. J was trimmed by 7 bases and V by 7 bases; bases with no gene match: 4. There are 12 residues in the CDR3. The CDR3 loop reads CAIKPQGNEQFF. CDR3 nucleotides: TGTGCCATCAAACCACAGGGGAATGAGCAGTTCTTC.

The chain couples TRBV9 to TRBJ1-5; D remains ambiguous. V gave up 0 bases and J gave up 4 bases, with 11 bases separating them. The germline CDR1 and CDR2 sequences are SGDLS and YYNGEE. CDR3 size: 15 residues. CDR3 protein: CASSVAGGTNQPQHF. The DNA of the CDR3 is TGTGCCAGCAGCGTAGCGGGTGGTACTAATCAGCCCCAGCATTTT.

This chain joins TRBV7-6 and TRBJ2-7, with TRBD1 identical over 10 bases. The length of the CDR3 is 15 residues. V shed 5 bases and J 4 bases; nucleotides not matched to a gene: 8. Germline V gene lookup returns CDR1 SGHVS and CDR2 FNYEAQ. The CDR3 DNA follows: TGTGCCAGCAGCCCCGAGAGGGGACAGGGGTACGAGCAGTACTTC. Translated: CASSPERGQGYEQYF. Full variable domain (outside the CDR3, taken from reference TRBV7-6 and TRBJ2-7): GAGVSQSPRYKVTKRGQDVALRCDPISGHVSLYWYRQALGQGPEFLTYFNYEAQQDKSGLPNDRFSAERPEGSISTLTIQRTEQRDSAMYRCASSPERGQGYEQYFGPGTRLTVT.

This chain uses TRBV6-1 with TRBJ1-1, with D unresolved. Germline V lookup: CDR1 MNHNS, CDR2 SASEGT. This CDR3 comprises 13 residues. Trimming pared 4 bases from V and 2 bases from J, leaving 8 bases between. The CDR3 region has the DNA TGTGCCAGCAGTGGGACGGTAAACACTGAAGCTTTCTTT. Translated, it gives CASSGTVNTEAFF.

The chain has TRBV19 and TRBJ2-1; 12 nucleotides match TRBD2. This CDR3 is built from 15 residues. Germline V gene sequence: CDR1 LNHDA, CDR2 SQIVND (reference sequence). J gave up 1 base and V 7 bases, and 2 bases lay outside the gene matches. The CDR3 DNA reads TGTGCCAGTACTAGCGGGGGGGCGTCCTACAATGAGCAGTTCTTC. Its protein is CASTSGGASYNEQFF.

This clone has just one count. The rearrangement links TRBV3-1 (or the pseudogene TRBV3-2) to TRBJ1-4; 7 positions match TRBD1. CDR1 is LGHDT and CDR2 is YNNKEL in the germline V gene (reference sequence). The CDR3 totals 15 residues. Trimming at V came to 2 bases and at J to 7 bases, leaving 7 bases not matched to a gene. The CDR3 here is CASSQFGQEGEKLFF. The DNA of the CDR3 is TGTGCCAGCAGCCAATTTGGACAGGAAGGTGAAAAACTGTTTTTT.

This rearrangement joins TRBV27 to TRBJ1-2; TRBD1 matches 7 bases. The J segment lost 5 bases and the V segment lost 2 bases, leaving 8 bases of the junction unmatched. The CDR3 consists of 15 residues. Germline V gives CDR1 MNHEY, CDR2 SMNVEV (reference sequence). CDR3 residues: CASSLDPTGRYGYTF. CDR3 nucleotides: TGTGCCAGCAGTTTAGACCCGACAGGGCGGTATGGCTACACCTTC.

The rearrangement uses TRBV7-6 and TRBJ2-1; 16 positions agree with TRBD2. Germline assignment: CDR1 SGHVS and CDR2 FNYEAQ. There are 19 residues in the CDR3. V was pared by 4 bases and J by 0 bases, with 6 bases of the junction left unmatched. CDR3 DNA sequence: TGTGCCAGCAGCTCAGGGACTAGCGGGAGGGATAGCTCCTACAATGAGCAGTTCTTC. As protein: CASSSGTSGRDSSYNEQFF.

This chain links TRBV6-5 with TRBJ2-1; 12 bases are a match to TRBD2. V was clipped by 6 bases and J by 8 bases; unmatched bases: 5. Germline V gene data show CDR1 as MNHEY and CDR2 as SVGAGI. There are 14 residues in the CDR3. The CDR3 nucleotides read TGTGCCAGCAGGCGACTAGCGGGGGATCATGAGCAGTTCTTC. Its translation: CASRRLAGDHEQFF.